The entry below gives a single TCR beta chain sequence along with its context. Its cognate antigen has yet to be identified. Its ends do not fully match the called genes, so a read error is possible. The source of the sample is a study of T cells in Graves' hyperthyroidism and ophthalmopathy (dated by TCRdb to between 2018 and 2020). Study-wide context: Peripheral blood was sampled at the time of initial diagnosis, prior to any treatment. To identify distinguishing TCR V-J signatures, a discovery cohort of about 95 patients was used, comprising 40 to 45 with Graves' ophthalmopathy and 57 with stable Graves' hyperthyroidism. Prospective prediction of ophthalmopathy was tested in an independent validation cohort consisting of roughly 20 hyperthyroidism patients and around 17 patients who later progressed to ophthalmopathy. The 95 to 100 discovery patients were randomly split 7:3 into training and test sets. In over five Graves' hyperthyroidism patients, the study also compared T-cell repertoires from thyroid tissue with T-cell repertoires from blood. Once sampling was done, hyperthyroidism patients were given methimazole at a starting dose of 30 mg daily, whereas ophthalmopathy patients were given high-dose intravenous methylprednisolone. The paper describes TCR Vbeta CDR3 sequencing of 120 to 150 peripheral blood samples, made up of about 41 ophthalmopathy patients, 70 to 75 hyperthyroidism patients and 17 progressor patients. What the research found in general, with its limitations: Ophthalmopathy was separated from stable hyperthyroidism by a 13 V-J signature model, with approximately 90% sensitivity and 81% to 83% specificity obtained in cross-validation and 80%/75% obtained in testing. In validation, progression to ophthalmopathy was predicted by the model with 70% to 71% sensitivity and nearly 75% specificity, a median of about 6.4 months before onset. Most expanded thyroid clonotypes (frequency above 0.001) were also detected in blood, a finding suggesting that blood repertoires may reflect thyroid immune responses. No statistical method was used to set the sample size in advance, and investigators knew the group allocation.

Amplification of TCR beta CDR3 regions was carried out from RNA transcripts. The TCR CDR3 was subjected to a first round of RT-PCR using the HTBI primer set and the Qiagen OneStep RT-PCR kit. Libraries were constructed in a second round of multiplex PCR, after which size selection and purification were performed. Paired-end sequencing of the libraries was performed with 100 bp reads on an Illumina HiSeq2000. The authors' analysis ran thus. SOAPnuke was used to process the raw data, removing reads that contained adapters or uncalled bases, had a mean Phred below 15, or lacked an exact match to the constant primer or identifier. High-quality paired reads were merged using COPE v1.2.5, and each unique nucleotide sequence was defined as a clonotype. MiTCR v1.1 was used to align the clonotypes against IMGT TRBV, TRBD and TRBJ reference segments. The analysis was restricted to V-J combinations with a frequency above 0.0001, which together covered 99% to 99.2% of the repertoires. A TCS score was defined as the ratio between F50 (clonal expansion) and ExV (chaos), using BLOSUM62-based TCRdist between CDR3 peptides within each V-J. Welch's t-statistics and random forest reduced 500 to 550 V-J features to 13, which were used in a naive Bayes classifier (R e1071). Through fastp at Q25 and MiXCR, TCRdb rebuilt clones from the public reads, retaining in-frame beta chains. Rows are combined by CDR3 protein, so each entry shows the most common genes and DNA. What appears here as the V and J calls and clone size reflects TCRdb's work, not the paper's. For this sample there are roughly 630,000 distinct CDR3 sequences; approximately 15% appear just once. The top ten clonotypes cover about 7% of the sample.

A patient counted as having stable Graves' hyperthyroidism if no progression to ophthalmopathy occurred over 18 months of follow-up. Hyperthyroidism patients were aged 18 to 65 years and newly diagnosed, with disease duration of less than 2 months. Patients with uncontrolled infections, other autoimmune diseases, pregnancy or lactation were excluded. Clinical symptoms, serum thyroxine and TRAb, thyroid ultrasound, and orbital computed tomography formed the basis for the diagnoses. PBMCs were separated from roughly 10 ml of fresh peripheral blood using Ficoll-Paque density gradient centrifugation. Trizol reagent was used to extract total RNA, and RNA quality was then checked on an Agilent 2100 Bioanalyzer. Based on the germline V gene, the CDR1 and CDR2 sequences are SGHRS and YFSETQ. The CDR3 starts with the cysteine, ends with the phenylalanine, and has 15 residues. Only the CDR3 part of the read is kept: 45 bases, read in frame from the first base.

The sequence was obtained from a woman younger than 45 with Graves' hyperthyroidism. The V and J segments used are TRBV5-1 and TRBJ2-7; the D gene is perhaps TRBD1, from 6 matching bases. The sample was blood. The CDR3 protein is CASSPGQGQTYEQYF. The bases read TGTGCCAGCAGCCCCGGGCAAGGACAGACCTACGAGCAGTACTTC.